The source of this T cell receptor beta chain is a study of cytomegalovirus exposure and HLA in healthy donors. Looking at the study overall: When 350 to 500 donors were genotyped, approximately 81% of them were found to fall in the Caucasian-associated ancestry cluster.

The PCR was carried out with 60 Vbeta primers and 13 Jbeta primers. Assay used: immunoSEQ multiplex PCR; TCRdb lists only in-frame clones, some missing. This sample has about 94,000 clones, with over 65% found just once. Of note for this clone: Its antigen remains unknown.

CDR1 and CDR2 (germline): SGHRS, YFSETQ. Trimming cost V 6 bases and J 5 bases; bases outside gene matches: 9. This CDR3 has 15 residues. General study findings and limits: Researchers counted 164 TCR beta chains as cytomegalovirus-associated.

Sequenced sample: PBMCs. The V gene is TRBV5-1, the J gene TRBJ1-4; 8 bases are shared with TRBD1. This TCR was recovered from a man aged 25-45 years in good health and CMV-seropositive. The chain's CDR3 is CASTSRTGKNEKLFF. The CDR3 nucleotides are TGCGCCAGCACCTCCCGGACAGGGAAGAATGAAAAACTGTTTTTT.